Here is one T cell receptor beta chain with its context. Its antigen remains unknown. TCRdb processed the 5' RACE reads again and assigns one entry to each CDR3 protein, with no DNA. The clone table shows 350,000 to 400,000 distinct CDR3 sequences, with the ten largest holding around 11%. The CDR3 covers 13 residues. From germline, CDR1 is ENHRY and CDR2 SYGVKD. The sample comes from a study of T cells expressing NK-cell markers. About the research overall: The TCR beta repertoires originated in sorted CD3+CD56+NKG2C+, CD3+CD56+NKG2C- and CD3+CD56-NKG2C+ T cells.

Study observations and caveats: In a few donors, dominant clonotypes made up roughly 28.3-65% of CD3+CD56-NKG2C+ cells. Six donors had dominant NKG2C+ clonotypes that comprised about 1.0-7.5% of their CD8+ T cells. Questions lingered over whether expanded NKG2C+ T cell clones were HCMV-specific.

The chain is built from TRBV10-3 and TRBJ2-1; there is no DNA to check the TCRdb D call of TRBD2. The clonotype was recovered from a woman aged 45-59 years in good health. The sample taken for sequencing was blood T cells: a sorted CD56 or NKG2C T cell subset, CD4+ or CD8+ T cells, or bulk PBMC T cells (not recorded which). This chain's CDR3 is CATTLAVHNEQFF.